This TCR beta chain is drawn from a study of post-analysis software for immune sequencing data. Whole-study findings and limits: Controls' normalized Chao1 diversity significantly exceeded that of multiple sclerosis patients.

A note on this clonotype: Its antigen remains unknown. A much bigger clone sits one base away, suggesting this may be a read error.

Unique molecular identifiers had been added to the TCR beta cDNA libraries. TCRdb re-analysed the PCR reads in MiXCR, keeping a single row per CDR3 protein. The sample includes about 540,000 distinct CDR3 sequences, roughly 34% of them seen just once. The clonotype comes from a girl between 2 and 17 years old with multiple sclerosis. Sequencing was done on a sample of blood.

The CDR3 here is CASSYEGGAGETQYF. CDR3 nucleotides: TGTGCCAGCAGTTACGAGGGCGGGGCGGGAGAGACCCAGTACTTC. The V and J genes are TRBV6-5 and TRBJ2-5; TRBD2 is a possible D gene (6 bases). The germline gives CDR1 MNHEY, CDR2 SVGAGI. Trimming left V 2 bases short and J 4 bases short, with 14 bases between. The CDR3 has 15 residues.